What follows describes a single T cell receptor (beta chain). No antigen is known for it. This specimen comes from a study of breast tumors, draining lymph nodes, adjacent tissues. In TCRdb, the multiplex PCR reads were re-called with MiXCR into one record per CDR3 protein. The sample contains about 200,000 distinct CDR3 sequences, around a third of which appear only once. Samples came from axillary lymph nodes draining the breast cancer. Notes on the study in general: The data were judged consistent with most tumor T cells coming from lymph node and expanding in tumor. Data only fit, rather than demonstrated, lymph node origin of most tumor T cells.

Sample: axillary lymph node tissue. The receptor was derived from a female donor with breast cancer. Some clones in this sample may be carry-over from other donors' samples.

The CDR3 sequence is CATSEGGQGRSDTQYF. Here the CDR3 DNA reads TGTGCCACCAGTGAGGGCGGACAGGGTCGGTCAGATACGCAGTATTTT. This chain uses TRBV24-1 with TRBJ2-3; 8 nucleotides line up with TRBD1. Germline CDR1 is KGHDR and CDR2 is SFDVKD. V was pared by 4 bases and J by 4 bases, with 9 bases of the junction left unmatched. CDR3 length equals 16 residues.